Here is one T cell receptor (beta chain) with its context. As yet, its antigen is unknown. The sample originates from a study of T cell repertoires in cytomegalovirus infection. Background on the study: Signatures in public TCR beta sequences pointed to both CMV infection and matching HLA type. The study's findings and limits: Cumulative public TCR beta family frequency identified carriers of CMV plus the relevant HLA. Ex vivo, HLA-C-restricted CMV-specific TCR beta clonotypes prevailed over the rest of the response.

TCRdb processed the reads anew with MiXCR; each CDR3 protein has one entry. The data hold fewer than 700,000 distinct CDR3 sequences, with roughly a quarter observed a single time. Germline CDR1 is SQVTM and CDR2 is ANQGSEA. CDR3 size: 15 residues. V was clipped by 6 bases and J by 4 bases; unmatched bases: 11. Sequencing was done on a sample of CD8+ T cells from PBMCs. This chain connects TRBV29-1 to TRBJ2-5, with 10 nucleotides matching TRBD2. The sequence derives from a human donor in good health (CMV status not recorded). Some clones in this sample may be carry-over from other donors' samples. The CDR3 coding sequence is TGCAGCGTAGTAAGCGGGGGGGCCTGGGGAGAGACCCAGTACTTC. Translation: CSVVSGGAWGETQYF.